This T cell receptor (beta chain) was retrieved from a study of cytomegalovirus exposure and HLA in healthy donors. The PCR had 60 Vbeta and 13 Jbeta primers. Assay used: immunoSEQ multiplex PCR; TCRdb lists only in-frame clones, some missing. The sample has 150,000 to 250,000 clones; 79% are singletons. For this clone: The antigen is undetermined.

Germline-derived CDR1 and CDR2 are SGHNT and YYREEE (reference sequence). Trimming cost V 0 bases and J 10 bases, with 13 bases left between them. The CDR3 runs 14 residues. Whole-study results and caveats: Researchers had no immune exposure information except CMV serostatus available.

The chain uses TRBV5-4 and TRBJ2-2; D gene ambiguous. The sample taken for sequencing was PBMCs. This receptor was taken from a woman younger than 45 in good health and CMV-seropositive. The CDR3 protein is CASSLAIVSPELFF. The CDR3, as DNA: TGTGCCAGCAGCTTGGCTATCGTTTCCCCGGAGCTGTTTTTT.